This T cell receptor (beta chain) was sequenced in a study of identical twins. Regarding the study as a whole: The models gave estimates that fell short of the out-of-frame TCR alpha sharing seen in monozygotic twins.

MiXCR, run by TCRdb on the 5' RACE reads, gives a single entry per CDR3 protein. The sample gives 1.5 million to 2 million distinct CDR3 sequences, more than 30% of which show up once; about 0.27% is in the top ten. To note about this clonotype: What it recognizes is unknown.

Everyone who donated was a healthy Caucasian. The sequence derives from a newborn girl in good health. The sample taken for sequencing was cord blood.

The CDR3 spells CASSLPIAGGPLYNEQYF. The CDR3 nucleotides read TGTGCCAGCAGCTTACCCATAGCGGGAGGACCCCTCTACAATGAGCAGTACTTC. The rearrangement links TRBV7-9 to TRBJ2-7; the match to TRBD2 covers 10 bases. There are 18 residues in the CDR3. V lost 2 bases, J lost 7 bases, and 17 bases stayed unmatched. Per the germline V gene, CDR1 is SEHNR and CDR2 is FQNEAQ (reference sequence).